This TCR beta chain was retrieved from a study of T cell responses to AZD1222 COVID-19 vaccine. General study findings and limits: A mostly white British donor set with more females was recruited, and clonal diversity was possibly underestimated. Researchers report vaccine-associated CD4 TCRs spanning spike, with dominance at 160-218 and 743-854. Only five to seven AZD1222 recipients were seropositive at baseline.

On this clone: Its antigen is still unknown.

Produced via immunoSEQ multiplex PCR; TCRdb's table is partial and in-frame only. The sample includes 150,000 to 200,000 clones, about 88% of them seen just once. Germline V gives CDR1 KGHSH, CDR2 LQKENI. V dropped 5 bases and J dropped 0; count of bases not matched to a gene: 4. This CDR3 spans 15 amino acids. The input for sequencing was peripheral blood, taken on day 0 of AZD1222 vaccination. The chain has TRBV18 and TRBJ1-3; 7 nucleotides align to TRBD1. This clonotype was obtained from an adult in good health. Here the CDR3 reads CASSTRQGSGNTIYF. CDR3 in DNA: TGTGCCAGCTCAACACGACAGGGCTCTGGAAACACCATATATTTT.